What follows are 4 T cell receptor beta chains derived from one specimen sequenced in a study of cytomegalovirus exposure and HLA in healthy donors. PCR amplification relied on 60 Vbeta primers (plus 13 Jbeta primers). Data came from immunoSEQ multiplex PCR; TCRdb stores just in-frame clones and leaves some out. Among 150,000 to 200,000 clones listed, about 88% were seen once. The sample was PBMCs. The receptors here all came from a young woman in good health and CMV-seronegative.

The CDR3 is CASGKNGYTF. Written as DNA, the CDR3 is TGTGCCTCGGGGAAGAATGGCTACACCTTC. The chain couples TRBV21-1 to TRBJ1-2. TRBV21-1 is labeled a pseudogene. This CDR3 is 10 amino acids long.

The chain employs TRBV18 and TRBJ1-2; no definite D call. V lost 3 bases, J lost 7 bases, and 9 bases lay in between. CDR3 size: 12 residues. Per the germline V gene, CDR1 is KGHSH and CDR2 is LQKENI. CDR3 DNA sequence: TGTGCCAGCTCACCGAGACTCGGTGGCTACACCTTC. As protein: CASSPRLGGYTF. Full variable domain (remainder filled in from reference TRBV18 and TRBJ1-2): NAGVMQNPRHLVRRRGQEARLRCSPMKGHSHVYWYRQLPEEGLKFMVYLQKENIIDESGMPKERFSAEFPKEGPSILRIQQVVRGDSAAYFCASSPRLGGYTFGSGTRLTVV.

This rearrangement joins TRBV21-1 to TRBJ2-1; TRBD2, the D gene given by the table, was not confirmed from the DNA. TRBV21-1 is annotated as a pseudogene. The CDR3 is 14 amino acids. The CDR3: CASSKSGSYNEQFF. In DNA, the CDR3 is TGTGCCAGCAGCAAAAGCGGCTCCTACAATGAGCAGTTCTTC.

This sequence joins TRBV29-1 and TRBJ1-4; TRBD1 matches 10 bases. The CDR3 extends over 14 amino acids. Unmatched junction bases numbered 8, after V lost 6 bases and J lost 7 bases. Looked up from germline, CDR1 is SQVTM and CDR2 is ANQGSEA. CDR3 DNA: TGCAGCGTCGCCCTCGGGACAGGGGCTGAAAAACTGTTTTTT. Amino acids: CSVALGTGAEKLFF. Using reference TRBV29-1 and TRBJ1-4 for the parts outside the CDR3, the full variable domain is SAVISQKPSRDICQRGTSLTIQCQVDSQVTMMFWYRQQPGQSLTLIATANQGSEATYESGFVIDKFPISRPNLTFSTLTVSNMSPEDSSIYLCSVALGTGAEKLFFGSGTQLSVL.